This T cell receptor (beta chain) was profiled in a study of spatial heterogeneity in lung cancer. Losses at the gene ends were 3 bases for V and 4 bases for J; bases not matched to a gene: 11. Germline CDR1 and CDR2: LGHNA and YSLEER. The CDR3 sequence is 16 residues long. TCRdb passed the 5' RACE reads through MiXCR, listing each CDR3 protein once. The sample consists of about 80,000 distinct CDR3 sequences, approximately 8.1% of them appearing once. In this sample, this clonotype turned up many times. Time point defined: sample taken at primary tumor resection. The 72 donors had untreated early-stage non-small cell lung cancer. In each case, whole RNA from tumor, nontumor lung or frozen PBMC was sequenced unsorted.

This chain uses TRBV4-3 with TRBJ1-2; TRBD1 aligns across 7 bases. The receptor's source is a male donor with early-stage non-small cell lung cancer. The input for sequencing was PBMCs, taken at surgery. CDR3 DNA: TGCGCCAGCAGCCAGGCCTGGTCAGGGGGGTCCTATGGCTACACCTTC. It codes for CASSQAWSGGSYGYTF.